These 28 T cell receptor beta chains originate from one sample sequenced in a study of blood T cells in healthy people across ages. The use of a sample-barcoded 5' primer and a J-beta primer mix characterized a second PCR of roughly 7 to 11 cycles. TCRdb fed the 5' RACE reads into MiXCR, producing one record per CDR3 protein. The sample lists 650,000 to 1,000,000 distinct CDR3 sequences; 35% to 60% were seen once. The sequencing input was blood. The receptors were gathered from an elderly man in good health.

The chain combines TRBV27 with TRBJ2-7, with 9 bases that match TRBD2. The CDR3 sequence is 18 residues long. Germline loops: CDR1 MNHEY, CDR2 SMNVEV (reference sequence). V shed 3 bases, J shed 1 base, and the junction held 13 bases outside the gene matches. This chain's CDR3 is CASSFKAGGPLRSYEQYF. The CDR3 DNA reads as TGTGCCAGCAGTTTTAAGGCGGGGGGGCCGTTACGGTCCTACGAGCAGTACTTC.

The V call is TRBV7-9, the J call TRBJ1-4, with 9 bases matching TRBD1. The CDR3 runs to 12 residues. The V and J ends lost 4 bases and 12 bases, in that order; junction bases with no gene match: 3. Germline CDR1 reads SEHNR; CDR2 reads FQNEAQ (reference sequence). Here the CDR3 reads CASSWGQGELFF. The DNA for the CDR3 is TGTGCCAGCAGCTGGGGACAGGGAGAACTGTTTTTT. The variable domain in full, completed from reference TRBV7-9 and TRBJ1-4, reads DTGVSQNPRHKITKRGQNVTFRCDPISEHNRLYWYRQTLGQGPEFLTYFQNEAQLEKSRLLSDRFSAERPKGSFSTLEIQRTEQGDSAMYLCASSWGQGELFFGSGTQLSVL.

This clonotype was counted between two and nine times. The V call is TRBV12-3 or TRBV12-4, the J call TRBJ2-1, with D tentatively TRBD1 (7 bases). V was shortened by 7 bases and J by 7 bases, with 20 bases between the two germline ends. This CDR3 comprises 15 residues. The CDR3 here is CASTSADREVNEQFF. CDR3 DNA: TGTGCCAGCACCTCCGCCGACAGGGAGGTTAATGAGCAGTTCTTC.

This clonotype was seen a single time. The chain links TRBV7-9 to TRBJ2-7; D is perhaps TRBD1 or TRBD2 (5 bases each). V lost 5 bases, J lost 12 bases, and 23 bases lay in between. This CDR3 has 14 residues. Looked up from germline, CDR1 is SEHNR and CDR2 is FQNEAQ (reference sequence). CDR3 DNA sequence: TGTGCCAGCAGCAGGGACGGTGGGGTAGAGACCCTGTACTTC. This translates into CASSRDGGVETLYF.

This clonotype was seen more than once but under ten times. J is TRBJ2-1 and V is TRBV18; D is perhaps TRBD1 (5 bases). CDR3 length equals 16 residues. Trimming removed 0 bases at V and 0 bases at J, with 9 bases between. Germline-derived CDR1 and CDR2 are KGHSH and LQKENI. CDR3 region: CASSPPAGNSYNEQFF. The CDR3 DNA is TGTGCCAGCTCACCACCGGCAGGGAACTCCTACAATGAGCAGTTCTTC. Drawing the rest from reference TRBV18 and TRBJ2-1, the complete variable domain is NAGVMQNPRHLVRRRGQEARLRCSPMKGHSHVYWYRQLPEEGLKFMVYLQKENIIDESGMPKERFSAEFPKEGPSILRIQQVVRGDSAAYFCASSPPAGNSYNEQFFGPGTRLTVL.

This clonotype was seen only a few times. The limits of the CDR3 on the DNA are not certain, so only TCRdb's listed CDR3 is given. V and J are TRBV30 and TRBJ2-1; the table's D call of TRBD2 was not tested on the DNA. Germline assignment: CDR1 GTSNPN and CDR2 SVGIG (reference sequence). Termini included, the CDR3 measures 11 amino acids. This CDR3 is CAWGTGTSVFF.

The genes are TRBV7-2 and TRBJ2-5, with 14 positions matching TRBD2. The CDR3 has 18 residues. The V and J ends lost 5 bases and 5 bases, in that order; junction bases with no gene match: 13. The germline gives CDR1 SGHTA, CDR2 FQGNSA. As DNA, the CDR3 is TGTGCCAGCAGCCCAACTTCCGGGACTAGCGGGAGTTGGGAGACCCAGTACTTC. Its translation is CASSPTSGTSGSWETQYF.

The J gene is TRBJ2-6, the V gene TRBV6-5; 7 bases fit TRBD1. Germline assignment: CDR1 MNHEY and CDR2 SVGAGI. This CDR3 comprises 18 residues. V lost 2 bases to trimming and J lost 0 bases; unmatched junction nucleotides: 7. The CDR3 DNA follows: TGTGCCAGCAGTTACCCGGGACAGCCGAGCTCTGGGGCCAACGTCCTGACTTTC. Amino acid sequence: CASSYPGQPSSGANVLTF.

With regard to this clonotype: This clone may be a read error of a much larger clone one base away. J is TRBJ2-1 and V is TRBV20-1; 9 bases align to TRBD2. The CDR3 consists of 15 residues. CDR1 DFQATT and CDR2 SNEGSKA come from the germline V gene (reference sequence). The CDR3 reads CSANQIAGDYHEQFF. The CDR3 coding sequence is TGCAGTGCGAATCAAATAGCGGGAGACTACCATGAGCAGTTCTTC.

The V and J genes are TRBV12-5 and TRBJ2-3, with D unresolved. V lost 2 bases to trimming and J lost 2 bases, with 17 bases between them. CDR3 length equals 17 residues. Germline V gene data show CDR1 as LGHNT and CDR2 as FRNRAP. In DNA form, the CDR3 reads TGTGCTAGTGGTTTGAGAAGGGCAGATACTGACACAGATACGCAGTATTTT. This codes for CASGLRRADTDTDTQYF.

The chain links TRBV20-1 to TRBJ2-1; 8 nucleotides agree with TRBD2. With V trimmed by 6 bases and J by 3 bases, 10 bases remained unmatched. This CDR3 is built from 15 residues. Germline values: CDR1 DFQATT, CDR2 SNEGSKA (reference sequence). The CDR3: CSAKGAGVYYNEQFF. The CDR3, as DNA: TGCAGTGCAAAAGGAGCGGGAGTTTACTACAATGAGCAGTTCTTC.

The rearrangement uses TRBV7-2 and TRBJ2-1; D may be TRBD2 (6 bases). CDR3 size: 15 residues. Germline V gene data show CDR1 as SGHTA and CDR2 as FQGNSA. Trimming took 6 bases from V and 0 from J, leaving 12 bases between them. CDR3 sequence (DNA): TGTGCCAGCAGGCAGGAGGGAAGCTCCTACAATGAGCAGTTCTTC. Translated: CASRQEGSSYNEQFF.

This clonotype was found a few times. The chain carries TRBV7-2 and TRBJ1-2, with a weak D call TRBD1 (6 bases). The CDR3 has 17 amino acids. Between the trimmed V and J ends, which lost 6 bases and 2 bases, there was a span of 22 bases. The germline V gene has CDR1 SGHTA and CDR2 FQGNSA. The chain's CDR3 is CASRPGVSGGINYGYTF. The CDR3 coding sequence is TGTGCCAGCAGGCCAGGGGTGTCGGGGGGCATAAACTATGGCTACACCTTC.

The genes are TRBV20-1 and TRBJ2-1; D is unresolved. CDR1 and CDR2 from the germline V gene are DFQATT and SNEGSKA (reference sequence). CDR3 length: 13 amino acids. V was trimmed by 0 bases and J by 4 bases, leaving 7 bases between them. Written as DNA, the CDR3 is TGCAGTGCTAGAGACGGTACATACAATGAGCAGTTCTTC. This encodes CSARDGTYNEQFF.

The chain has TRBV30 and TRBJ2-2, with 14 bases identical to TRBD2. Trimming at V came to 5 bases and at J to 6 bases, leaving 5 bases not matched to a gene. This CDR3 contains 15 residues. Germline loops: CDR1 GTSNPN, CDR2 SVGIG (reference sequence). CDR3 DNA: TGTGCCTGGCGGCCGGGACTAGCGGGGGCCGGGGAGCTGTTTTTT. Its protein product is CAWRPGLAGAGELFF.

This chain links TRBV2 with TRBJ2-1, with 14 bases fitting TRBD2. The germline V gene encodes CDR1 SNHLY and CDR2 FYNNEI. J gave up 0 bases and V 9 bases, and 7 bases lay outside the gene matches. The CDR3 totals 17 residues. The CDR3 bases are TGTGCCAGGAATGGACTAGCGGGAGGAAGCTCCTACAATGAGCAGTTCTTC. Translating gives CARNGLAGGSSYNEQFF.

V usage is TRBV28 and J usage is TRBJ2-5; D remains ambiguous. The DNA end is a closer match to TRBJ2-7, so the J assignment may be wrong. CDR3 length: 14 residues. Germline CDR1 is MDHEN and CDR2 is SYDVKM. The CDR3 protein is CASATPHSWFEQYF. In DNA, the CDR3 is TGTGCCAGCGCTACACCGCACTCTTGGTTCGAGCAGTACTTC.

This clonotype was seen many times. The genes are TRBV4-3 and TRBJ2-5, with D unresolved. The J call may be in error: the DNA end matches TRBJ2-7 better. This CDR3 comprises 13 residues. Germline V gene data show CDR1 as LGHNA and CDR2 as YSLEER. The CDR3 reads CASSQDRNNEQYF. The CDR3 nucleotides read TGCGCCAGCAGCCAAGACAGGAACAACGAGCAGTACTTC.

This clonotype was counted between two and nine times. Given a much more abundant clone one base away, this may be a read error. This rearrangement joins TRBV11-1 to TRBJ2-4; the match to TRBD1 covers 7 bases. The junction had 7 bases not matched to a gene; V was cut back by 8 bases and J by 6 bases. Germline values: CDR1 SGHAT, CDR2 FQDESV (reference sequence). CDR3 length: 13 amino acids. In nucleotides, the CDR3 is TGTGCCAGCGGCGTTAACAGGGGAAACATTCAGTACTTC. The encoded protein is CASGVNRGNIQYF.

The genes are TRBV6-6 and TRBJ2-1; TRBD1 matches at 7 bases. The ends lost 0 bases at V and 8 bases at J; junction bases unmatched: 7. Germline CDR1 and CDR2: MNHNY and SVGAGI (reference sequence). The CDR3 spans 15 residues. CDR3 nucleotide sequence: TGTGCCAGCAGTTACTCGGGGCAGGGGGTATATGAGCAGTTCTTC. Protein sequence: CASSYSGQGVYEQFF.

This chain connects TRBV10-3 to TRBJ2-4, with 10 bases lining up with TRBD1. The tail of the sequence fits TRBJ2-7 better, so the J call may be wrong. CDR3 size: 16 residues. Germline V gene lookup returns CDR1 ENHRY and CDR2 SYGVKD. CDR3 region: CAIRPSAGTGAYEQYF. CDR3 DNA sequence: TGTGCCATCAGGCCATCTGCCGGGACAGGGGCCTACGAGCAGTACTTC.

This clonotype was observed a few times. The chain joins TRBV4-3 to TRBJ2-1, with TRBD2 matching over 10 bases. CDR1 and CDR2 from the germline V gene are LGHNA and YSLEER. With V trimmed by 1 base and J by 4 bases, 7 bases remained unmatched. The CDR3 length is 17 residues. CDR3 region: CASSQVWVAGGYNEQFF. Written as DNA, the CDR3 is TGCGCCAGCAGCCAAGTGTGGGTAGCGGGAGGATACAATGAGCAGTTCTTC.

This clonotype was observed many times. The V call is TRBV6-6, the J call TRBJ1-4; the D gene is possibly TRBD1 (6 bases). The ends were cut back, 8 bases at V and 3 bases at J, with 16 bases in the middle. CDR1 and CDR2 from the germline V gene are MNHNY and SVGAGI (reference sequence). The CDR3 length is 15 residues. The CDR3 spells CASGGSPPANEKLFF. Written as DNA, the CDR3 is TGTGCCAGCGGGGGCAGCCCTCCGGCTAATGAAAAACTGTTTTTT.

Comments on this clonotype: This may come from a read error, since a much larger clone is one base off. The J gene is TRBJ2-1, the V gene TRBV3-1, with D perhaps TRBD2 (6 bases). Germline V lookup: CDR1 LGHDT, CDR2 YNNKEL (reference sequence). The length of the CDR3 is 14 residues. In DNA form, the CDR3 reads TGTGTCAGCCGTTTTGCGGGAACGAACAATGAGCAGTTCTTC. This codes for CVSRFAGTNNEQFF.

The chain carries TRBV20-1 and TRBJ2-5; 11 nucleotides agree with TRBD2. The CDR3 sequence is 16 residues long. CDR1 is DFQATT, CDR2 SNEGSKA, per germline (reference sequence). The V and J ends lost 0 bases and 2 bases, in that order; junction bases with no gene match: 5. This CDR3 is CSARDPGLAVQETQYF. CDR3 in DNA: TGCAGTGCTAGAGATCCGGGACTAGCGGTTCAAGAGACCCAGTACTTC.

DNA for the CDR3: TGTGCCAGCAGTTACAAATACAATGAGCAGTTCTTC. Its translation is CASSYKYNEQFF. The chain recombines TRBV6-6 with TRBJ2-1; D not resolved. Per germline, CDR1 MNHNY and CDR2 SVGAGI (reference sequence). The CDR3 consists of 12 residues. V was pared by 2 bases and J by 4 bases, with 3 bases between.

This clonotype showed up many times. The chain has TRBV12-3 or TRBV12-4 and TRBJ2-5; D is unclear. The CDR3 is 11 residues long. Trimming removed 6 bases at V and 5 bases at J, with 7 bases between. The CDR3 reads CASSRGETQYF. The CDR3 region has the DNA TGTGCCAGCAGCCGTGGGGAGACCCAGTACTTC.

The chain links TRBV5-1 to TRBJ2-2; 7 nucleotides line up with TRBD2. CDR3 length: 17 amino acids. Germline-derived CDR1 and CDR2 are SGHRS and YFSETQ. V was pared by 4 bases and J by 5 bases, with 14 bases of the junction left unmatched. The CDR3 DNA sequence: TGCGCCAGCAGCCCCCCGGTGGCGGGAGTAGCGACCGGGGAGCTGTTTTTT. Its protein product is CASSPPVAGVATGELFF.